These T cell receptor beta chains were read from a single sample in a study of blood T cell repertoires in COVID-19. Method: immunoSEQ multiplex PCR; TCRdb's copy keeps in-frame clones and lacks some. The table has about 150,000 clones, 75% to 85% seen once. The specimen sequenced was peripheral blood. These receptor sequences come from a woman aged 45 to 65 with acute or convalescent COVID-19. The CDR3 runs from the conserved cysteine through the conserved F or W. Fields, in order: D gene, V gene, clone size, J gene, CDR3 DNA, CDR3 protein. D genes are given only for firm matches. Size tells how often a clone was seen (once, few, many) or the class of an expanded clone, and some rows leave it out.

d_gene: TRBD2; v_gene: TRBV27; abundance: NA; j_gene: TRBJ2-1; CDR3nt: TGTGCCAGCAGTTTACACCTAGCGGGAGAATGGCAGTTCTTC; CDR3aa: CASSLHLAGEWQFF
d_gene: TRBD1; v_gene: TRBV6-5; abundance: NA; j_gene: TRBJ1-4; CDR3nt: TGTGCCAGCACCGACAGGGGATGGGAAAAACTGTTTTTT; CDR3aa: CASTDRGWEKLFF
d_gene: NA; v_gene: TRBV2; abundance: NA; j_gene: TRBJ1-2; CDR3nt: TGTGCCAGCAGTGAAAGAGCATTCCGCCTGTCTGGCTACACCTTC; CDR3aa: CASSERAFRLSGYTF
d_gene: NA; v_gene: TRBV6-6; abundance: few; j_gene: TRBJ1-1; CDR3nt: TGTGCCAGCAGTTACCCGGAACTAAACACTGAAGCTTTCTTT; CDR3aa: CASSYPELNTEAFF
d_gene: NA; v_gene: TRBV6-5; abundance: NA; j_gene: TRBJ2-5; CDR3nt: TGTGCCAGCAGTTCTTCTGAGGCAGCGCTTAGAGAGACCCAGTACTTC; CDR3aa: CASSSSEAALRETQYF
d_gene: NA; v_gene: TRBV14; abundance: NA; j_gene: TRBJ1-2; CDR3nt: TGTGCCAGCAGCCAAGGACTTTCCTATGGCTACACCTTC; CDR3aa: CASSQGLSYGYTF
d_gene: NA; v_gene: TRBV7-2; abundance: once; j_gene: TRBJ2-7; CDR3nt: TGTGCCAGCAGCTTAGTGGCGGGGCTATCCTACGAGCAGTACTTC; CDR3aa: CASSLVAGLSYEQYF
d_gene: TRBD1; v_gene: TRBV9; abundance: NA; j_gene: TRBJ1-2; CDR3nt: TGTGCCAGCAGCGTGGATACAGGGGGCGACTATGGCTACACCTTC; CDR3aa: CASSVDTGGDYGYTF
d_gene: NA; v_gene: TRBV3-1/TRBV3-2; abundance: few; j_gene: TRBJ1-2; CDR3nt: TGTGCCAGCAGCCAAGGGCGGATAGCTCCTCTTGGCTACACCTTC; CDR3aa: CASSQGRIAPLGYTF
d_gene: TRBD1; v_gene: TRBV7-2; abundance: NA; j_gene: TRBJ1-5; CDR3nt: TGTGCCAGCAGCTCCACAGGGGGACAGCCCCAGCATTTT; CDR3aa: CASSSTGGQPQHF
d_gene: NA; v_gene: TRBV4-3; abundance: few; j_gene: TRBJ2-3; CDR3nt: TGCGCCAGCAGCCCCACAGGGCCCCCGGATACGCAGTATTTT; CDR3aa: CASSPTGPPDTQYF
d_gene: TRBD1; v_gene: TRBV7-2; abundance: NA; j_gene: TRBJ1-2; CDR3nt: TGTGCCAGCAGCTTAAATACGGGTGGGCAGGGGGAGAATGGCTACACCTTC; CDR3aa: CASSLNTGGQGENGYTF
d_gene: TRBD2; v_gene: TRBV7-7; abundance: few; j_gene: TRBJ2-5; CDR3nt: TGTGCCAGCAGACCGGGACTAGCGGGGGGCCAAGAGACCCAGTACTTC; CDR3aa: CASRPGLAGGQETQYF
d_gene: NA; v_gene: TRBV5-1; abundance: NA; j_gene: TRBJ1-2; CDR3nt: TGCGCCAGCAGCCCCGGGGGAGGGAACTATGGCTACACCTTC; CDR3aa: CASSPGGGNYGYTF
d_gene: NA; v_gene: TRBV13; abundance: NA; j_gene: TRBJ1-3; CDR3nt: TGTGCCAGCAGCTTAGGCCCGGTGGCTGGAAACACCATATATTTT; CDR3aa: CASSLGPVAGNTIYF
d_gene: NA; v_gene: TRBV3-1/TRBV3-2; abundance: NA; j_gene: TRBJ1-2; CDR3nt: TGTGCCAGCAGCCAAGGACTCAATTATGGCTACACCTTC; CDR3aa: CASSQGLNYGYTF
d_gene: NA; v_gene: TRBV4-3; abundance: NA; j_gene: TRBJ1-4; CDR3nt: TGCGCCAGCAGCCAAGACGCTCAAGGGGCACAAAAACTGTTTTTT; CDR3aa: CASSQDAQGAQKLFF
d_gene: TRBD1; v_gene: TRBV5-6; abundance: NA; j_gene: TRBJ2-1; CDR3nt: TGTGCCAGCAGCTTAGTCCGGGACAGGTCGCTCTTC; CDR3aa: CASSLVRDRSLF
d_gene: NA; v_gene: TRBV19; abundance: NA; j_gene: TRBJ2-3; CDR3nt: TGTGCCAGTAGCCGCGGCGCAGATACGCAGTATTTT; CDR3aa: CASSRGADTQYF
d_gene: NA; v_gene: TRBV3-1/TRBV3-2; abundance: NA; j_gene: TRBJ2-7; CDR3nt: TGTGCCAGCAGCCAAGTAATTGAGGGCGAGCAGTACTTC; CDR3aa: CASSQVIEGEQYF